This T cell receptor (beta chain) derives from a study of T cell responses to AZD1222 COVID-19 vaccine. CDR3 size: 13 residues. The V end lost 11 bases, the J end lost 0 bases, and 14 bases lay between the germline ends. Germline V gives CDR1 MDHEN, CDR2 SYDVKM. Analysis merged second doses at about 4 or about 12 weeks. Method: immunoSEQ multiplex PCR; TCRdb's copy keeps in-frame clones and lacks some. Counted here are 80,000 to 85,000 clones, less than 95% occurring once; the ten biggest clones make up around 8%. This TCR was sampled from an adult who received the AZD1222 COVID-19 vaccine. This sequence joins TRBV28 and TRBJ2-7, with D tentatively TRBD1 or TRBD2 (5 bases each). The sequenced sample was peripheral blood, obtained 28 days after the second AZD1222 dose. The CDR3 reads CAGTGTDSYEQYF. The CDR3 DNA is TGTGCCGGTACCGGGACGGACTCCTACGAGCAGTACTTC.